This T cell receptor (beta chain) is from a study of T cells in localized non-small cell lung cancer. Study-level points and caveats: Longer overall survival was associated with a higher density of T cells in the blood. Appearing in adjacent lung were a median about 57 of the top 100 tumor clones. Uninvolved adjacent lung had more T cell clonality than any other tissue, topping tumor.

V lost 5 bases to trimming and J lost 8 bases, with 21 bases between them. This CDR3 contains 15 residues. From germline, CDR1 is MNHEY and CDR2 SVGAGI. As for this clone: Its matching antigen is unknown.

Method: immunoSEQ multiplex PCR; TCRdb's copy keeps in-frame clones and lacks some. Here the sample spans about 27,000 clones, 70% to 90% being singletons. The sequencing here drew on peripheral blood, taken before any cancer treatment. The gene calls are TRBV6-5 and TRBJ1-2; the D gene is possibly TRBD1 (5 bases). The receptor was derived from a female donor older than 55 with stage II squamous cell lung carcinoma. The CDR3 nucleotides are TGTGCCAGCAGTCCTACGGGGTTAATTAGGGACGGCTACACCTTC. It encodes CASSPTGLIRDGYTF.